This TCR beta chain is from a study of siplizumab effects on memory and regulatory T cells (dated by TCRdb to the late 2010s). A note on the overall study: The effect of the anti-CD2 antibody siplizumab on alloreactive T-cell subsets was examined in allogeneic mixed lymphocyte reactions constructed from human PBMCs. On the study overall, not on this receptor specifically: The suppressive function of proliferating Tregs from siplizumab cultures was not functionally confirmed. Sequences below about 10^-5 frequency were poorly captured, so only a minor fraction of alloreactive clones could be mapped to unstimulated subsets. The cumulative frequency of alloreactive sequences that could be traced back to unstimulated CD4+ memory T cells was significantly reduced by siplizumab. About 75-96% of proliferating CD4+ or CD8+ clones could not be given a naive or memory phenotype. Unstimulated naive T cells appeared more diverse than memory T cells, and naive cells seemed to contribute substantially to the alloresponse. Among mappable alloreactive CD4+ clones, the Treg-derived fraction averaged around 70% with siplizumab versus 25% to 30% in control reactions.

Sorted unstimulated T cells, along with proliferating T cells recovered from mixed lymphocyte reactions, underwent TCRbeta CDR3 sequencing. Fresh whole blood from around 11 HLA-typed healthy donors was used to isolate PBMCs. Including the terminal cysteine and phenylalanine, the CDR3 comprises 15 residues. Only the CDR3 part of the read is kept: 45 bases, read in frame from the first base. At the junction V is shortened by 5 bases and J by 9 bases; bases outside the gene matches: 12. The germline V gene (reference sequence) sets CDR1 to MNHEY and CDR2 to SMNVEV. Turning to this clone: Its antigen is unknown. There are no base qualities to consult, and no much larger clone falls within one base.

The protocol used for the library was the immunoSEQ multiplex PCR assay. The deep sequencing platform assayed about 90,000 TCR templates per sample. Genomic DNA extracted from sorted T cells was used for TCRbeta CDR3 sequencing. The study's processing was this. Clonal analysis of TCRbeta CDR3 data was done in the R programming language. Comparing unstimulated samples against CFSE-low samples taken after the reaction was how alloreactive CD4+ and CD8+ clones were defined. Regulatory or non-regulatory origin of alloreactive CD4+ clones was assigned by matching sequences to the sorted unstimulated Treg and non-Treg repertoires. TCRdb's version of the immuneACCESS table is confined to in-frame rearrangements and falls short of the full clone set. An unresolved V gene accounts for under half of the shortfall where checked; the remainder is of unknown origin. V, J and clone size reflect that table, while D and trimming were determined from the DNA. The sample table holds 100,000 to 120,000 clones, of which approximately 92% were seen once. The leading ten clones occupy approximately 1.3% of the sample.

Here the chain combines TRBV27 and TRBJ2-1, with 8 bases aligning to TRBD1. The sequence came from a human donor in good health. What was sequenced was CD4+ T cells sorted from blood. The CDR3 corresponds to CASSLFPGQVVEQFF. The sequenced DNA is TGTGCCAGCAGTCTATTTCCGGGACAGGTTGTTGAGCAGTTCTTC.